This T cell receptor (beta chain) is from a study of molecular identifiers for immune sequencing clone quantification. Study-wide results and caveats: Spiked-in Jurkat TCR RNA corresponding to one cell was reported as detectable against over 900,000 naive cells. Shared barcodes on identical TCR molecules could underestimate the sizes of highly expanded clones.

With listed TCR primers and previously described methods, bulk TCR libraries were prepared. TCRdb itself ran the PCR reads through MiXCR, one entry per CDR3 protein. The sample carries about 630,000 distinct CDR3 sequences, 25% recorded once. Germline CDR1 is LNHDA and CDR2 is SQIVND (reference sequence). This CDR3 comprises 15 residues. The ends were cut back, 6 bases at V and 1 base at J, with 14 bases in the middle. This clonotype has just one count. Its antigen remains unknown. This clonotype was sampled from a human donor in good health. Some libraries in this study had Jurkat cell RNA spiked in. The chain couples TRBV19 to TRBJ2-3; D is undetermined. Sample: naive CD8+ T cells from blood, with Jurkat cell RNA spiked in. Subset reported: FACS-sorted CD8+CD4-CCR7+CD45RA+ naive T cells. Here the CDR3 reads CASRSLAAGTDTQYF. In DNA form, the CDR3 reads TGTGCCAGTAGGTCCTTAGCCGCGGGCACAGATACGCAGTATTTT.